The source of this TCR beta chain is a study of T cell changes during pregnancy in multiple sclerosis. Germline loops: CDR1 MNHNY, CDR2 SVGAGI (reference sequence). CDR3 length: 16 amino acids. V lost 2 bases, J lost 4 bases, and 10 bases stayed unmatched. Sequenced by immunoSEQ multiplex PCR; TCRdb stores in-frame clones only, minus some. Altogether about 32,000 clones are present, about nine tenths being singletons, with the ten largest covering around 3.9%. The chain couples TRBV6-6 to TRBJ2-7, with TRBD1 matching over 8 bases. The sample in question was CD8+ T cells from peripheral blood mononuclear cells, obtained in the second trimester of pregnancy. This receptor was obtained from a female donor in good health, enrolled as a control in a pregnancy study. For the CDR3, the DNA is TGTGCCAGCAGTTACGGACAGGGCTCCCAGGAGTACGAGCAGTACTTC. Protein: CASSYGQGSQEYEQYF.